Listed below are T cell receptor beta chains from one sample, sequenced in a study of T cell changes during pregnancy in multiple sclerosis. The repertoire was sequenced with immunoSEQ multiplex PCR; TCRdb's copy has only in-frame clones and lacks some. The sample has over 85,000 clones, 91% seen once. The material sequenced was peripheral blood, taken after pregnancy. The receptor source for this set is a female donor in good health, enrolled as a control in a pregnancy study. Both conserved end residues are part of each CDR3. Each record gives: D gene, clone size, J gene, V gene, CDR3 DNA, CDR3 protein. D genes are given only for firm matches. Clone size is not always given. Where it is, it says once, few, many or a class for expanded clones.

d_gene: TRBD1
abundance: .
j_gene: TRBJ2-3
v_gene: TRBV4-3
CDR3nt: TGCGCCAGCAGCCAAGGGACAGGGGGGAGGGATACGCAGTATTTT
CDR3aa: CASSQGTGGRDTQYF

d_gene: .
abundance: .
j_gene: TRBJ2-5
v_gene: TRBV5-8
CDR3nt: TGTGCCAGCAGCTTTACTCGGCAAGAGACCCAGTACTTC
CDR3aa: CASSFTRQETQYF

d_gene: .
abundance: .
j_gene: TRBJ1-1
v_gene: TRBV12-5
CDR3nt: TGTGCTAGTGGTTTGACCGGGATGTTCACTGAAGCTTTCTTT
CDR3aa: CASGLTGMFTEAFF

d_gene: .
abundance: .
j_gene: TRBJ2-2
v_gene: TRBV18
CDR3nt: TGTGCCAGCTCACCCGGGGACACCGGGGAGCTGTTTTTT
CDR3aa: CASSPGDTGELFF

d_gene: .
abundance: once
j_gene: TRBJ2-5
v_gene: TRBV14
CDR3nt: TGTGCCAGCAGCCAAACCGCTGGGCCGCTTCAAGAGACCCAGTACTTC
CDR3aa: CASSQTAGPLQETQYF

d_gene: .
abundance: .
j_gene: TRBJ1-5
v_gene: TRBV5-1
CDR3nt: TGCGCCAGCAGCATAACGGGTGGCAATCAGCCCCAGCATTTT
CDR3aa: CASSITGGNQPQHF

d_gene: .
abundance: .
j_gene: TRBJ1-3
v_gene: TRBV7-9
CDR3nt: TGTGCCAGCAGCGCCGTCCGGGAAGGAAACACCATATATTTT
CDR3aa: CASSAVREGNTIYF

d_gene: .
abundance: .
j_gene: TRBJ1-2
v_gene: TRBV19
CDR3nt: TGTGCCAGTAAAAACCCCCAATTCCAGGACAGCTATGGCTACACCTTC
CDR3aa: CASKNPQFQDSYGYTF

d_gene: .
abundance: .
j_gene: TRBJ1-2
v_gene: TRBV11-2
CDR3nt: TGTGCCAGCGGCCCCCGTGGCTACACCTTC
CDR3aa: CASGPRGYTF

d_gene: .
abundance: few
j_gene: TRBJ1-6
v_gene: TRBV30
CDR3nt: TGTGCCTGGAGGGAGACAGGCGGGCATTCACCCCTCCACTTT
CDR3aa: CAWRETGGHSPLHF

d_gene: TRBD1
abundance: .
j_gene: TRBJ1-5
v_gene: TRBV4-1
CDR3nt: TGCGCCAGCAGCCAAGATCAGGGGGGCTATCAGCCCCAGCATTTT
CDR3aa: CASSQDQGGYQPQHF

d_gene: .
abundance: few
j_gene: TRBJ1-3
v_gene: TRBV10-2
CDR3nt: TGCGCCAGCAGATGGGAGAACTCTGGAAACACCATATATTTT
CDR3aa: CASRWENSGNTIYF

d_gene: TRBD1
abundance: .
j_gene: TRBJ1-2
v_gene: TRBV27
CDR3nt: TGTGCCAGCAGCGGACAGGGGGCGTTTGGCTACACCTTC
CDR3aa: CASSGQGAFGYTF

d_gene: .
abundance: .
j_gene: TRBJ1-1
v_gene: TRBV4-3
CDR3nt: TGCGCCAGCAGCCGGATCTCAGGGACATACGCTGAAGCTTTCTTT
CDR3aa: CASSRISGTYAEAFF

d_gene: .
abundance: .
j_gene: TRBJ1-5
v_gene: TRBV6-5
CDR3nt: TGTGCCAGCAGTTACTCGGGCGGGAGCAATCAGCCCCAGCATTTT
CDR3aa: CASSYSGGSNQPQHF

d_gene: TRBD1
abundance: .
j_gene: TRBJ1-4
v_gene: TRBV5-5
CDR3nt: TGTGCCAGCAGCAACCCGGGACAGGGGGTTGAAAAACTGTTTTTT
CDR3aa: CASSNPGQGVEKLFF

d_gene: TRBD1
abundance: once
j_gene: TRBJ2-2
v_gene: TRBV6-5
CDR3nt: TGTGCCAGCAGCCCCCCGGGACAGTGGGCCGGGGAGCTGTTTTTT
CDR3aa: CASSPPGQWAGELFF

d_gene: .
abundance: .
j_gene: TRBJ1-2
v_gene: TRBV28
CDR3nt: TGTGCCAGCAGTTTACCGCAGGGCGCTAACTATGGCTACACCTTC
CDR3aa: CASSLPQGANYGYTF

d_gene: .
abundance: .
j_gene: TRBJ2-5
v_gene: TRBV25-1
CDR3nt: TGTGCCAGCAGGGGGCCCCGGGCGGAGACCCAGTACTTC
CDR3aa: CASRGPRAETQYF

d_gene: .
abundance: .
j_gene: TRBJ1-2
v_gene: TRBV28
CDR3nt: TGTGCCAGCCATGGGGGGGGAAAGGTCTATGGCTACACCTTC
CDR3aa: CASHGGGKVYGYTF

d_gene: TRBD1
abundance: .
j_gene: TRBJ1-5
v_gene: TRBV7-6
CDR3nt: TGTGCCAGCAGCTTATTCTCCGGGACAGTGTTTAATCAGCCCCAGCATTTT
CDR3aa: CASSLFSGTVFNQPQHF

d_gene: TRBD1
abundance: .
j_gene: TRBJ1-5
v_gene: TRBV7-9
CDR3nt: TGTGCCAGCAGCGAGACAGGGATTGCTCAGCCCCAGCATTTT
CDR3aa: CASSETGIAQPQHF

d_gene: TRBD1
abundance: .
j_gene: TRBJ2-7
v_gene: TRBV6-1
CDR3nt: TGTGCCAGCAGAGAGTCCGGGACAGGGTCCTACGAGCAGTACTTC
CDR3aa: CASRESGTGSYEQYF

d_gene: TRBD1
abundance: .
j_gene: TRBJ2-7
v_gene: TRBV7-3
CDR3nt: TGTGCCAGCAGCTCACAGGGGGCCGAGCAGTACTTC
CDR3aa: CASSSQGAEQYF

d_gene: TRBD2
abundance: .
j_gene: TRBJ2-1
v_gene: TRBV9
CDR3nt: TGTGCCAGCAGCGTAGAAGGAGCGGGGGCCTCTTTAGGGCAGTTCTTC
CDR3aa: CASSVEGAGASLGQFF

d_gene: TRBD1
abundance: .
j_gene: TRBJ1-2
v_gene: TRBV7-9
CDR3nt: TGCGCCAGCAGCCAACATAACAGGGGAGATGGCTACACCTTC
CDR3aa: CASSQHNRGDGYTF